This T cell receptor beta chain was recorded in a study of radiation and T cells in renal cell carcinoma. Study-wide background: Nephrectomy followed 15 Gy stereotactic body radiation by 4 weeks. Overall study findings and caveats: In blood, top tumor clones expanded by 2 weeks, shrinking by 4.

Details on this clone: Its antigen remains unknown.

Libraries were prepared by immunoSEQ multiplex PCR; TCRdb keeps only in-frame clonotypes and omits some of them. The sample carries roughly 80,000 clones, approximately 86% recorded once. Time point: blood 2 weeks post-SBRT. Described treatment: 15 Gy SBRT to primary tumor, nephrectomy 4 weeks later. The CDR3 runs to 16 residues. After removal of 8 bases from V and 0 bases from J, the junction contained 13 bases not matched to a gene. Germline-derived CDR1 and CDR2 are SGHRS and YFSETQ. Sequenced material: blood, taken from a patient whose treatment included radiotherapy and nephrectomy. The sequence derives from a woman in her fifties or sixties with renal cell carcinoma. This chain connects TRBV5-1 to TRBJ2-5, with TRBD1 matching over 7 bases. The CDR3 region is CASQIGTRGYQETQYF. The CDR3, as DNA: TGCGCCAGTCAAATCGGTACCAGGGGGTACCAAGAGACCCAGTACTTC.